The rows below give T cell receptor beta chains drawn from one sample of a study of blood T cell repertoires in COVID-19. The repertoire was sequenced with immunoSEQ multiplex PCR; TCRdb's copy has only in-frame clones and lacks some. Here the sample spans about 120,000 clones, about 80% being singletons. Sequences were obtained from peripheral blood. Source of these receptors: a man aged 70 or older with active or convalescent COVID-19. The CDR3 runs from the conserved cysteine through the conserved F or W. A D gene is named only where the DNA matches it firmly. Only some rows state a clone size, as once, few, many or a class for expanded clones.

len,abundance,j_gene,v_gene,d_gene,CDR3aa,CDR3nt
20,NA,TRBJ2-6,TRBV12-5,TRBD1,CASGQKLGTGVVAGANVLTF,TGTGCTAGTGGTCAGAAATTGGGGACAGGAGTCGTCGCTGGGGCCAACGTCCTGACTTTC
18,NA,TRBJ2-1,TRBV6-4,TRBD2,CASSGLLFSGIHYNEQFF,TGTGCCAGCAGTGGACTTCTTTTTAGCGGGATTCACTACAATGAGCAGTTCTTC
14,NA,TRBJ1-2,TRBV19,NA,CASSHVTDNYGYTF,TGTGCCAGTAGTCATGTGACAGATAACTATGGCTACACCTTC
16,NA,TRBJ2-2,TRBV5-1,NA,CASSNPGGPNTGELFF,TGCGCCAGCAGCAACCCGGGGGGCCCGAACACCGGGGAGCTGTTTTTT
14,NA,TRBJ1-2,TRBV11-1,NA,CASSSGSGDYGYTF,TGTGCCAGCAGTTCAGGGTCGGGGGACTATGGCTACACCTTC
11,NA,TRBJ1-2,TRBV28,NA,CASGPAYGYTF,TGTGCCAGCGGGCCCGCCTATGGCTACACCTTC
15,NA,TRBJ2-2,TRBV7-3,TRBD2,CASSLSAGGTGELFF,TGTGCCAGCAGCTTATCTGCGGGAGGGACCGGGGAGCTGTTTTTT
15,NA,TRBJ1-4,TRBV4-1,NA,CASSQEGSINEKLFF,TGCGCCAGCAGCCAAGAGGGGAGTATTAATGAAAAACTGTTTTTT
15,NA,TRBJ2-5,TRBV5-1,TRBD1,CASSPQGTGEETQYF,TGCGCCAGCAGCCCCCAGGGGACAGGTGAAGAGACCCAGTACTTC
13,NA,TRBJ2-7,TRBV20-1,NA,CSASVRAGYEQYF,TGCAGTGCTAGTGTAAGGGCGGGCTACGAGCAGTACTTC
14,NA,TRBJ2-3,TRBV19,TRBD2,CASKTGGVADTQYF,TGTGCCAGTAAGACGGGAGGCGTGGCAGATACGCAGTATTTT
15,NA,TRBJ2-7,TRBV19,TRBD2,CASSFEAGGSYEQYF,TGTGCCAGTAGTTTCGAAGCGGGAGGGTCGTACGAGCAGTACTTC
14,NA,TRBJ1-1,TRBV28,NA,CASSQVQGSTEAFF,TGTGCCAGCAGCCAAGTACAGGGTAGCACTGAAGCTTTCTTT
13,NA,TRBJ2-7,TRBV29-1,NA,CSVEAGPSYEQYF,TGCAGCGTTGAGGCAGGGCCCTCCTACGAGCAGTACTTC
13,NA,TRBJ2-3,TRBV12-3/TRBV12-4,TRBD2,CASQSGGPYTQYF,TGTGCCAGCCAGTCGGGGGGGCCATATACGCAGTATTTT
14,NA,TRBJ1-1,TRBV28,TRBD1,CASSAGTGGTEAFF,TGTGCCAGCAGTGCAGGGACAGGGGGCACTGAAGCTTTCTTT
13,NA,TRBJ2-3,TRBV7-9,NA,CASSRGGADTQYF,TGTGCCAGCAGCCGGGGTGGTGCAGATACGCAGTATTTT
15,few,TRBJ1-6,TRBV7-3,NA,CASSPSGGLRSPLHF,TGTGCCAGCAGCCCATCGGGGGGCTTGCGGTCACCCCTCCACTTT
15,NA,TRBJ2-1,TRBV29-1,TRBD1,CSVEGGDRGRDEQFF,TGCAGCGTTGAAGGTGGGGACAGGGGGCGTGATGAGCAGTTCTTC
18,NA,TRBJ2-2,TRBV9,TRBD2,CASSVAQTSGSGAGELFF,TGTGCCAGCAGCGTAGCTCAGACTAGCGGGAGTGGAGCCGGGGAGCTGTTTTTT
15,NA,TRBJ2-5,TRBV24-1,NA,CATAPPRGVGETQYF,TGTGCCACCGCACCCCCCAGGGGAGTCGGGGAGACCCAGTACTTC
16,NA,TRBJ2-5,TRBV7-2,NA,CASSLARDSPQETQYF,TGTGCCAGCAGCTTAGCGCGGGACAGCCCCCAAGAGACCCAGTACTTC
16,few,TRBJ2-3,TRBV7-2,TRBD2,CASSSTSGAYTDTQYF,TGTGCCAGCAGCTCGACTAGCGGGGCCTACACAGATACGCAGTATTTT
13,NA,TRBJ2-7,TRBV19,TRBD2,CASSTTSGLEQYF,TGTGCCAGTAGTACGACTAGCGGGCTCGAGCAGTACTTC
13,NA,TRBJ1-1,TRBV12-3/TRBV12-4,NA,CASSLAVNTEAFF,TGTGCCAGCAGTTTGGCAGTGAACACTGAAGCTTTCTTT
16,NA,TRBJ1-1,TRBV11-3,NA,CASSGGGGRTNTEAFF,TGTGCCAGCAGCGGCGGGGGGGGCAGAACGAACACTGAAGCTTTCTTT
15,NA,TRBJ1-1,TRBV27,NA,CASSPQQRIMTEAFF,TGTGCCAGCAGTCCCCAACAGAGAATCATGACTGAAGCTTTCTTT
17,once,TRBJ2-7,TRBV9,TRBD2,CASSVTSGRAELSEQYF,TGTGCCAGCAGCGTGACTAGCGGGAGGGCCGAGTTATCCGAGCAGTACTTC
14,few,TRBJ1-2,TRBV2,NA,CASKEDRLNYGYTF,TGTGCCAGCAAGGAAGACAGATTGAACTATGGCTACACCTTC
12,NA,TRBJ1-3,TRBV29-1,NA,CSVLAAGNTIYF,TGCAGCGTCCTCGCGGCAGGAAACACCATATATTTT
12,NA,TRBJ1-1,TRBV29-1,NA,CSVGSGITEAFF,TGCAGCGTTGGCTCAGGGATCACTGAAGCTTTCTTT
14,NA,TRBJ1-2,TRBV19,TRBD1,CASRNDRVGYGYTF,TGTGCCAGTAGGAACGACAGGGTTGGCTATGGCTACACCTTC
14,NA,TRBJ2-7,TRBV11-2,NA,CASSSVGSSYEQYF,TGTGCCAGCAGCTCCGTGGGGAGTTCCTACGAGCAGTACTTC
15,NA,TRBJ2-7,TRBV11-2,TRBD1,CASSSTGVDVYEQYF,TGTGCCAGCAGCTCGACAGGGGTCGACGTTTACGAGCAGTACTTC
14,once,TRBJ1-2,TRBV9,NA,CASSVAGVSYGYTF,TGTGCCAGCAGCGTAGCCGGAGTTTCCTATGGCTACACCTTC
13,few,TRBJ1-6,TRBV28,NA,CASSPRPNSPLHF,TGTGCCAGCAGTCCCCGTCCTAATTCACCCCTCCACTTT
15,once,TRBJ2-2,TRBV11-2,TRBD1,CASSYRTGDTGELFF,TGTGCCAGCAGCTACCGGACAGGGGACACCGGGGAGCTGTTTTTT
19,NA,TRBJ2-3,TRBV10-3,TRBD2,CAISEAMGSGGRSTDTQYF,TGTGCCATCAGTGAGGCGATGGGGAGCGGGGGGCGCAGCACAGATACGCAGTATTTT
15,few,TRBJ1-6,TRBV7-9,TRBD1,CASSLGDRSNSPLHF,TGTGCCAGCAGCTTAGGGGACAGAAGTAATTCACCCCTCCACTTT
16,NA,TRBJ2-3,TRBV5-4,TRBD2,CASSSGLADRTDTQYF,TGTGCCAGCAGCTCAGGACTAGCGGATCGCACAGATACGCAGTATTTT
12,NA,TRBJ1-2,TRBV12-3/TRBV12-4,TRBD1,CASSFYRGRVTF,TGTGCCAGCAGTTTCTACAGGGGGCGCGTCACCTTC
14,NA,TRBJ2-3,TRBV2,NA,CASLAGDTTDTQYF,TGTGCCAGCCTTGCTGGGGACACCACAGATACGCAGTATTTT
17,NA,TRBJ1-4,TRBV4-1,NA,CASSQDPPRAGGEKLFF,TGCGCCAGCAGCCAAGACCCCCCACGAGCAGGAGGGGAAAAACTGTTTTTT
18,few,TRBJ2-5,TRBV11-3,TRBD1,CASSPGTGGWGSQETQYF,TGTGCCAGCAGCCCCGGGACAGGGGGTTGGGGGAGTCAAGAGACCCAGTACTTC
11,NA,TRBJ2-1,TRBV28,TRBD1,CASRRDRVWFF,TGTGCCAGCAGACGCGACAGGGTTTGGTTCTTC
13,few,TRBJ1-1,TRBV7-9,TRBD1,CASSPGQGTEAFF,TGTGCCAGCAGCCCGGGACAGGGCACTGAAGCTTTCTTT
15,NA,TRBJ2-5,TRBV4-1,TRBD2,CASSQTGTTQETQYF,TGCGCCAGCAGCCAAACGGGGACTACGCAAGAGACCCAGTACTTC
13,few,TRBJ1-4,TRBV19,NA,CASSIAGTLQLFF,TGTGCCAGTAGTATAGCTGGGACACTACAACTGTTTTTT
14,NA,TRBJ2-1,TRBV2,TRBD2,CASSASGSYNEQFF,TGTGCCAGCAGTGCTAGCGGCTCCTACAATGAGCAGTTCTTC
20,few,TRBJ2-3,TRBV7-3,TRBD2,CASSLTPGLAGPEGPDTQYF,TGTGCCAGCAGCTTAACGCCGGGACTAGCGGGGCCCGAGGGTCCAGATACGCAGTATTTT
17,NA,TRBJ2-3,TRBV12-5,NA,CASGLVLGRGISDTQYF,TGTGCTAGTGGTTTGGTACTTGGCAGGGGCATTTCAGATACGCAGTATTTT
16,NA,TRBJ2-4,TRBV11-3,NA,CASSLQSGIGGNIQYF,TGTGCCAGCAGCTTACAGTCAGGGATAGGCGGAAACATTCAGTACTTC
19,NA,TRBJ2-1,TRBV7-2,TRBD2,CASSPVSGRPQQTYNEQFF,TGTGCCAGCAGCCCGGTCAGCGGGAGGCCCCAACAAACCTACAATGAGCAGTTCTTC
15,NA,TRBJ2-3,TRBV7-2,NA,CASSPPRPSTDTQYF,TGTGCCAGCAGCCCCCCTCGTCCTAGCACAGATACGCAGTATTTT
16,NA,TRBJ1-3,TRBV27,NA,CASSLSSGGVGNTIYF,TGTGCCAGCAGTTTATCGAGCGGGGGAGTGGGAAACACCATATATTTT